This T cell receptor beta chain was captured in a study of T cells in tuberculosis. Looking at the study overall: T cells were selected with CD1B tetramers loaded with glucose monomycolate.

Thawed, overnight-rested PBMC were stained with GMM-loaded CD1B tetramer, viability dye and anti-CD3, then sorted. CD1B tetramers were loaded with Rhodococcus equi-derived C32 glucose monomycolate. PBMC for tetramer sorting were first depleted of CD14-expressing monocytes. Profiled with immunoSEQ multiplex PCR; TCRdb holds only in-frame clones, not every one. The sample has approximately 58,000 clones, roughly 90% seen once. Trimming removed 3 bases from V and 7 bases from J, with 9 bases in between. The germline V gene encodes CDR1 MNHNS and CDR2 SASEGT. The CDR3 is 13 amino acids. The chain couples TRBV6-1 to TRBJ1-4; no clear D gene. Sequencing used CD1b-GMM tetramer-negative cells sorted from PBMCs. The clonotype comes from an adult woman with latent tuberculosis. The CDR3 reads CASSERESEKLFF. DNA of the CDR3: TGTGCCAGCAGTGAGCGTGAATCTGAAAAACTGTTTTTT.